The 28 T cell receptor beta chains presented below share a single source sample, sequenced in a study of blood T cell repertoires in COVID-19. Sequencing was performed with immunoSEQ multiplex PCR; in TCRdb, only in-frame clones are kept and a portion is missing. Seen here are fewer than 250,000 clones, around nine tenths observed once, and the top ten hold about 3.5%. The sequencing sample was made of PBMCs or T cells enriched from blood (not recorded which). The origin of the receptors is a woman in her twenties or thirties who had been exposed to COVID-19.

The V and J genes are TRBV11-2 and TRBJ2-7, with a possible D match to TRBD1 (6 bases). CDR1 is SGHAT, CDR2 FQNNGV, per germline. V was clipped by 4 bases and J by 7 bases, with 17 bases between them. The CDR3 sequence is 14 residues long. This chain's CDR3 is CASSSVMTGGEQYF. For the CDR3, the DNA is TGTGCCAGCAGCTCAGTAATGACAGGAGGAGAGCAGTACTTC. The variable domain in full, completed from reference TRBV11-2 and TRBJ2-7, reads EAGVAQSPRYKIIEKRQSVAFWCNPISGHATLYWYQQILGQGPKLLIQFQNNGVVDDSQLPKDRFSAERLKGVDSTLKIQPAKLEDSAVYLCASSSVMTGGEQYFGPGTRLTVT.

This rearrangement joins TRBV9 to TRBJ2-7; D perhaps matches TRBD2 (6 bases). Germline V gene lookup returns CDR1 SGDLS and CDR2 YYNGEE. The V end lost 4 bases, the J end lost 3 bases, and 17 bases lay between the germline ends. CDR3 length: 15 amino acids. The CDR3 loop is CASSPRDWELYEQYF. As DNA, the CDR3 is TGTGCCAGCAGCCCCCGGGACTGGGAGCTCTACGAGCAGTACTTC.

The rearrangement links TRBV9 to TRBJ1-1; D remains ambiguous. Trimming cost V 0 bases and J 4 bases, with 7 bases left between them. Germline-derived CDR1 and CDR2 are SGDLS and YYNGEE. The CDR3 is made up of 13 amino acids. CDR3 residues: CASSVELLTEAFF. The CDR3 DNA reads TGTGCCAGCAGCGTAGAACTCCTCACTGAAGCTTTCTTT.

This chain joins TRBV28 and TRBJ1-2; a weak D match, TRBD1 (5 bases). CDR3 length: 15 residues. Trimming removed 7 bases from V and 4 bases from J, with 19 bases in between. CDR1 and CDR2 from the germline V gene are MDHEN and SYDVKM. The DNA for the CDR3 is TGTGCCAGCACCCAAAACAAGGGGCTCTCCTATGGCTACACCTTC. Translating gives CASTQNKGLSYGYTF.

The chain has TRBV2 and TRBJ2-1; TRBD1 agrees at 7 bases. Germline loops: CDR1 SNHLY, CDR2 FYNNEI. After removal of 7 bases from V and 0 bases from J, the junction contained 6 bases not matched to a gene. The CDR3 sequence is 15 residues long. The CDR3 region is CASKPGTASYNEQFF. The CDR3 DNA follows: TGTGCCAGCAAACCCGGGACAGCCTCCTACAATGAGCAGTTCTTC.

V usage is TRBV28 and J usage is TRBJ1-2; D unresolved. In germline, CDR1 is MDHEN, CDR2 SYDVKM. The CDR3 extends over 11 amino acids. CDR3 nucleotide sequence: TGTGCGACAACTGAGAACTATGGCTACACCTTC. Its translation: CATTENYGYTF.

The V call is TRBV9, the J call TRBJ2-5; D is perhaps TRBD2 (6 bases). CDR1 is SGDLS, CDR2 YYNGEE, per germline. This CDR3 comprises 14 residues. V was trimmed by 0 bases and J by 4 bases, leaving 10 bases between them. The CDR3 nucleotides read TGTGCCAGCAGCGTAGCTGCGGGGTTAGAGACCCAGTACTTC. Its protein product is CASSVAAGLETQYF.

The chain uses TRBV7-2 and TRBJ1-4; 10 bases are a match to TRBD1. From germline, CDR1 is SGHTA and CDR2 FQGNSA. Trimming removed 5 bases from V and 8 bases from J; junction bases left unmatched: 8. CDR3 size: 15 residues. The chain's CDR3 is CASSLDRGRGEKLFF. The CDR3, as DNA: TGTGCCAGCAGCCTCGACAGGGGGCGAGGGGAAAAACTGTTTTTT.

The chain has TRBV19 and TRBJ1-5; 7 nucleotides line up with TRBD1. This CDR3 has 15 residues. V was pared by 6 bases and J by 6 bases, with 11 bases of the junction left unmatched. The germline V gene has CDR1 LNHDA and CDR2 SQIVND (reference sequence). The CDR3: CASSTLLQGSQPQHF. The DNA of the CDR3 is TGTGCCAGTAGCACTCTTCTACAGGGGTCTCAGCCCCAGCATTTT.

The CDR3, as DNA: TGTGCCAGCACCTCCCGGGGGAAATACGGGAATGAGCAGTTCTTC. Translating gives CASTSRGKYGNEQFF. The chain links TRBV5-4 to TRBJ2-1, with D maybe TRBD2 (6 bases). The germline V gene encodes CDR1 SGHNT and CDR2 YYREEE (reference sequence). The CDR3 is made up of 15 amino acids. Trimming pared 6 bases from V and 7 bases from J, leaving 20 bases between.

The V and J genes are TRBV6-5 and TRBJ1-2; a weak D match, TRBD1 (5 bases). V was trimmed by 2 bases and J by 6 bases, leaving 13 bases between them. This CDR3 region has 14 residues. The germline V gene encodes CDR1 MNHEY and CDR2 SVGAGI. The CDR3 DNA is TGTGCCAGCAGTTACGAACAGGCAGTGGATGGCTACACCTTC. Amino acids: CASSYEQAVDGYTF.

The V gene is TRBV24-1, the J gene TRBJ2-3; 10 bases match TRBD2. CDR1 and CDR2 (germline): KGHDR, SFDVKD. CDR3 length: 17 residues. V was clipped by 3 bases and J by 2 bases; unmatched bases: 7. CDR3 loop: CATSDASGSRFTDTQYF. DNA of the CDR3: TGTGCCACCAGTGATGCTAGCGGGAGTCGGTTCACAGATACGCAGTATTTT.

The genes are TRBV7-6 and TRBJ1-5, with D perhaps TRBD1 (5 bases). Trimming cost V 1 base and J 3 bases, with 7 bases left between them. The length of the CDR3 is 14 residues. The germline V gene encodes CDR1 SGHVS and CDR2 FNYEAQ. The CDR3 DNA sequence: TGTGCCAGCAGCTTAGGACAGTTCAATCAGCCCCAGCATTTT. Protein sequence: CASSLGQFNQPQHF.

V and J are TRBV10-2 and TRBJ2-3, with D perhaps matching TRBD2 (5 bases). V was pared by 2 bases and J by 2 bases, with 14 bases between. This CDR3 spans 16 amino acids. Germline loops: CDR1 WSHSY, CDR2 SAAADI. The CDR3 is CASSEGSHIDTDTQYF. The CDR3 nucleotides read TGCGCCAGCAGTGAGGGGAGCCACATAGACACAGATACGCAGTATTTT.

V is TRBV29-1 and J is TRBJ1-1, with D unclear. The germline V gene has CDR1 SQVTM and CDR2 ANQGSEA. Trimming took 3 bases from V and 0 from J, leaving 17 bases between them. The CDR3 runs 16 residues. This chain's CDR3 is CSVDYRGETMNTEAFF. As DNA, the CDR3 is TGCAGCGTTGATTATCGTGGGGAGACTATGAACACTGAAGCTTTCTTT.

This sequence joins TRBV5-5 and TRBJ2-7, with 9 positions matching TRBD1. Germline V gene lookup returns CDR1 SGHKS and CDR2 YYEKEE (reference sequence). V lost 6 bases, J lost 0 bases, and 7 bases stayed unmatched. The CDR3 extends over 15 amino acids. CDR3 protein: CASIGPGQGSYEQYF. CDR3 bases: TGTGCCAGCATCGGACCGGGACAGGGCTCCTACGAGCAGTACTTC. Full variable domain (remainder filled in from reference TRBV5-5 and TRBJ2-7): DAGVTQSPTHLIKTRGQQVTLRCSPISGHKSVSWYQQVLGQGPQFIFQYYEKEERGRGNFPDRFSARQFPNYSSELNVNALLLGDSALYLCASIGPGQGSYEQYFGPGTRLTVT.

The V call is TRBV5-1, the J call TRBJ1-2; D may be TRBD1 (5 bases). The germline V gene has CDR1 SGHRS and CDR2 YFSETQ. The CDR3 spans 12 residues. V lost 4 bases to trimming and J lost 4 bases, with 8 bases between them. In DNA form, the CDR3 reads TGCGCCAGCAGCGCGGACACCTATGGCTACACCTTC. This translates into CASSADTYGYTF.

The chain carries TRBV6-4 and TRBJ2-3; TRBD2 matches 8 bases. Germline V gene lookup returns CDR1 MRHNA and CDR2 SNTAGT. This CDR3 comprises 16 residues. Losses at the gene ends were 5 bases for V and 2 bases for J; bases not matched to a gene: 9. The CDR3 DNA is TGTGCCAGCAGTCCGGGAGGGGGGATGAACACAGATACGCAGTATTTT. Translated: CASSPGGGMNTDTQYF.

This rearrangement joins TRBV11-1 to TRBJ1-6, with no clear D. V lost 2 bases and J 0 bases, leaving 8 bases between the germline ends. Germline loops: CDR1 SGHAT, CDR2 FQDESV (reference sequence). There are 16 residues in the CDR3. The DNA for the CDR3 is TGTGCCAGCAGCTTATTCCGGAGCTCCTATAATTCACCCCTCCACTTT. It is translated as CASSLFRSSYNSPLHF.

The chain is built from TRBV5-1 and TRBJ2-1, with 8 bases identical to TRBD2. This CDR3 is 15 amino acids long. Germline lookup yields CDR1 SGHRS and CDR2 YFSETQ. With 0 bases clipped from V and 8 bases from J, the junction kept 7 bases outside the gene matches. CDR3 DNA sequence: TGCGCCAGCAGCTTGGTCGGGACTAGGGGTGATGAGCAGTTCTTC. Translation: CASSLVGTRGDEQFF.

The rearrangement joins TRBV10-2 to TRBJ1-2; 7 bases fit TRBD1. CDR3 size: 14 residues. The germline gives CDR1 WSHSY, CDR2 SAAADI. Trimming cost V 6 bases and J 1 base; bases outside gene matches: 5. CDR3 residues: CASSRDRVNYGYTF. In DNA form, the CDR3 reads TGCGCCAGCAGCCGGGACAGAGTTAACTATGGCTACACCTTC.

The chain combines TRBV7-2 with TRBJ2-1; 7 nucleotides align to TRBD1. This CDR3 region has 15 residues. With 5 bases clipped from V and 7 bases from J, the junction kept 11 bases outside the gene matches. From germline, CDR1 is SGHTA and CDR2 FQGNSA. The CDR3 DNA sequence: TGTGCCAGCAGCGGCCGGGACAGAGCATTAAATGAGCAGTTCTTC. Residues: CASSGRDRALNEQFF.

The V gene is TRBV2, the J gene TRBJ1-6; 7 bases agree with TRBD1. Germline CDR1 reads SNHLY; CDR2 reads FYNNEI. The CDR3 has 15 amino acids. J was trimmed by 8 bases and V by 1 base; bases with no gene match: 5. The CDR3 nucleotides read TGTGCCAGCAGTGAAGAGACAGGGACGGATTCACCCCTCCACTTT. This codes for CASSEETGTDSPLHF.

This chain links TRBV19 with TRBJ2-3; possible D gene TRBD1, 5 bases. Deletions cut 7 bases from V and 1 base from J, with 12 bases between. Germline-derived CDR1 and CDR2 are LNHDA and SQIVND (reference sequence). The CDR3 runs 14 residues. The CDR3 DNA reads TGTGCCAGTAAAATACAGGCGGGCACAGATACGCAGTATTTT. Its translation is CASKIQAGTDTQYF.

The J gene is TRBJ2-2, the V gene TRBV6-4; perhaps TRBD1 as D (5 bases). The germline CDR1 and CDR2 sequences are MRHNA and SNTAGT. This CDR3 has 14 residues. V lost 2 bases to trimming and J lost 5 bases, with 9 bases between them. CDR3 coding DNA: TGTGCCAGCAGTGACGCAGGGTGGACCGGGGAGCTGTTTTTT. It is translated as CASSDAGWTGELFF.

The sample holds one count of this clone. The gene calls are TRBV27 and TRBJ2-7; 9 bases agree with TRBD1. Germline CDR1 is MNHEY and CDR2 is SMNVEV (reference sequence). The CDR3 is 15 amino acids. With 6 bases clipped from V and 5 bases from J, the junction kept 11 bases outside the gene matches. CDR3 amino acids: CASRHTGTGRNEQYF. CDR3 bases: TGTGCCAGCAGGCATACCGGGACAGGGCGAAACGAGCAGTACTTC.

The chain links TRBV12-3 or TRBV12-4 to TRBJ1-4; TRBD1 is a possible D gene (5 bases). The CDR3 is 13 amino acids. The V and J ends lost 7 bases and 6 bases respectively, with 12 bases between them. The CDR3 protein is CASTSGPYEKLFF. The CDR3 DNA is TGTGCCAGCACCTCAGGGCCCTATGAAAAACTGTTTTTT.

This sequence joins TRBV4-2 and TRBJ1-2, with 7 bases aligning to TRBD1. The germline CDR1 and CDR2 sequences are LGHNA and YNFKEQ. Trimming removed 6 bases from V and 2 bases from J; junction bases left unmatched: 12. The CDR3 has 16 amino acids. The CDR3 region has the DNA TGTGCCAGCAGAGTTGAGGGGCAGGGGGGAAACTATGGCTACACCTTC. This codes for CASRVEGQGGNYGYTF.